The 11 T cell receptor beta chains presented below share a single source sample, sequenced in a study of OX40 agonist ivuxolimab in advanced cancers. Data came from immunoSEQ multiplex PCR; TCRdb stores just in-frame clones and leaves some out. Seen here are roughly 25,000 clones, over 70% observed once, and the top ten hold about 2%. Sequencing was performed on CD4+ or CD8+ T cells sorted from blood, taken in a trial of the OX40 agonist ivuxolimab. The receptors stem from an adult with an advanced solid tumor such as melanoma, head and neck, liver or kidney cancer.

The chain employs TRBV28 and TRBJ2-5; no firm D call. V lost 11 bases to trimming and J lost 10 bases, with 26 bases between them. Germline CDR1 and CDR2: MDHEN and SYDVKM. This CDR3 spans 14 amino acids. This chain's CDR3 is CAVTGELALGDQYF. The DNA of the CDR3 is TGTGCCGTAACCGGCGAGCTTGCGCTAGGTGACCAGTACTTC.

The chain recombines TRBV6-6 with TRBJ1-1, with D possibly matching TRBD1 (6 bases). The CDR3 length is 14 residues. Between the trimmed V and J ends, which lost 8 bases and 0 bases, there was a span of 13 bases. CDR1 is MNHNY, CDR2 SVGAGI, per germline (reference sequence). CDR3 nucleotide sequence: TGTGCCAGCTTTGTCGGGACAATGAACACTGAAGCTTTCTTT. Its protein product is CASFVGTMNTEAFF.

This clone was counted between two and nine times. The rearrangement links TRBV14 to TRBJ1-2, with D possibly matching TRBD1 (6 bases). The CDR3 extends over 13 amino acids. V lost 4 bases and J 7 bases, leaving 13 bases between the germline ends. CDR1 and CDR2 from the germline V gene are SGHDN and FVKESK. This CDR3 is CASSPGTSGGYTF. In DNA form, the CDR3 reads TGTGCCAGCAGCCCCGGGACATCGGGTGGCTACACCTTC.

This sequence joins TRBV21-1 and TRBJ2-7; the table's D gene call, TRBD1, was not cross checked with the DNA. TRBV21-1 is a documented pseudogene. The CDR3 has 16 residues. The DNA of the CDR3 is TGTGCCAGCAGCAAATGGACAGGTGGTTACTCCTACGAGCAGTACTTC. Translating it yields CASSKWTGGYSYEQYF.

This chain uses TRBV2 with TRBJ1-2, with a weak D call TRBD1 (6 bases). The length of the CDR3 is 14 residues. The V gene lost 4 bases and the J gene lost 1 base, with 10 bases spanning the gap. CDR1 and CDR2 from the germline V gene are SNHLY and FYNNEI. In DNA form, the CDR3 reads TGTGCCAGCAGTGGGGAACAGGGTAACTATGGCTACACCTTC. Its protein is CASSGEQGNYGYTF.

The chain links TRBV7-2 to TRBJ1-6; perhaps TRBD1 as D (6 bases). CDR1 and CDR2 from the germline V gene are SGHTA and FQGNSA. V dropped 4 bases and J dropped 10 bases, with 20 bases sitting between them. This CDR3 region has 16 residues. The CDR3 region has the DNA TGTGCCAGCAGCTCGATTACAGGGACTCCGAGCTCACCCCTCCACTTT. Translating it yields CASSSITGTPSSPLHF.

CDR3 DNA: TGCGCCAGCAGCTTGGCCTCGGACAGGGCGTCATCCTACGAGCAGTACTTC. Its protein product is CASSLASDRASSYEQYF. The V and J genes are TRBV5-1 and TRBJ2-7, with 8 positions matching TRBD1. CDR1 SGHRS and CDR2 YFSETQ come from the germline V gene. This CDR3 has 17 amino acids. Losses at the gene ends were 0 bases for V and 1 base for J; bases not matched to a gene: 9.

This clone has just one count. V is TRBV7-2 and J is TRBJ2-7; 12 bases match TRBD2. The CDR3 runs 13 residues. Germline-derived CDR1 and CDR2 are SGHTA and FQGNSA. After removal of 5 bases from V and 6 bases from J, the junction contained 2 bases not matched to a gene. In nucleotides, the CDR3 is TGTGCCAGCAGCCGGACTAGCGGGGTCGAGCAGTACTTC. Translating it yields CASSRTSGVEQYF.

The gene calls are TRBV7-3 and TRBJ2-7; 7 bases agree with TRBD1. The V gene end was trimmed by 1 base and the J gene end by 6 bases; junction bases not matched to a gene: 3. The CDR3 sequence is 13 residues long. Germline values: CDR1 SGHTA, CDR2 FQGTGA. The CDR3 DNA reads as TGTGCCAGCAGCTTAAAGGGGGCGGGCGAGCAGTACTTC. Encoded protein: CASSLKGAGEQYF.

The chain couples TRBV29-1 to TRBJ1-1; D is possibly TRBD1 (6 bases). This CDR3 comprises 13 residues. From germline, CDR1 is SQVTM and CDR2 ANQGSEA. V lost 4 bases and J 3 bases, leaving 12 bases between the germline ends. CDR3 sequence reads: CSVAQQGYTEAFF. CDR3 DNA sequence: TGCAGCGTTGCCCAACAGGGTTACACTGAAGCTTTCTTT.

This chain uses TRBV5-3 with TRBJ1-2; maybe TRBD1 (5 bases). TRBV5-3 is an ORF, with its function uncertain. This CDR3 region has 16 residues. V lost 0 bases and J lost 7, with 19 bases in between. CDR3 residues: CARSLGTIALRSGYTF. Written as DNA, the CDR3 is TGTGCCAGAAGCTTGGGGACAATAGCCCTTCGTAGTGGCTACACCTTC.